The clone carrying this TCR beta chain was picked up a small number of times. The antigen is unknown. These data are taken from a study of shared clonotypes between healthy human individuals. Whole-study findings and limits: Only blood samples were collected, and tissue repertoires likely differ.

Every subset had its genomic DNA shared out evenly among several immunoSEQ plates. Assay: immunoSEQ multiplex PCR; the TCRdb copy retains only in-frame clones and omits some. The repertoire holds a few hundred thousand clones, 75% to 80% seen once, with approximately 12% in the top ten. The V gene lost 0 bases and the J gene lost 3 bases, with 12 bases spanning the gap. The CDR3 is made up of 15 amino acids. The sequencing input was PBMCs. The TCR was taken from a woman in her thirties or forties in good health. Some clones in this sample may be carry-over from other donors' samples. The rearrangement joins TRBV5-7 to TRBJ1-2, with D possibly TRBD1 on 5 matching bases. TRBV5-7 qualifies as an ORF whose function is uncertain. The CDR3 sequence is CASSLADSYHYGYTF. CDR3 coding DNA: TGTGCCAGCAGCTTGGCCGACAGTTACCACTATGGCTACACCTTC.